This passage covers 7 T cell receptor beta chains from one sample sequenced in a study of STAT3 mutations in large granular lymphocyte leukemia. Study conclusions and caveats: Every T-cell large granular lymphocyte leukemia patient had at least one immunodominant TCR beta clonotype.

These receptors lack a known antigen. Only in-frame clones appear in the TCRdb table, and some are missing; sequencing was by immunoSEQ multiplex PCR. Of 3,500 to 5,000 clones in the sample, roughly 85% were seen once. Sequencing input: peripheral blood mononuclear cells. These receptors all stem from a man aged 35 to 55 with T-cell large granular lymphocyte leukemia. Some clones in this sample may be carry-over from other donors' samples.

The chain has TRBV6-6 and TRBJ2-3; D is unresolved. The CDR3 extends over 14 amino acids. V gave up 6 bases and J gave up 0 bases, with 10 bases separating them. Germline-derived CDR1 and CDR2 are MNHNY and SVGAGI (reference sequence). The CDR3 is CASSPRVSTDTQYF. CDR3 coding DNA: TGTGCCAGCAGCCCCCGGGTTAGCACAGATACGCAGTATTTT.

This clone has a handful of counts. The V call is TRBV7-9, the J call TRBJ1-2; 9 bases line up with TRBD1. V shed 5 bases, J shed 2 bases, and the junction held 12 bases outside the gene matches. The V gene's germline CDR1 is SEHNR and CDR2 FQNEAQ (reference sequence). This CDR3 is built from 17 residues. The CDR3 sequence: CASSPPLAGQGNYGYTF. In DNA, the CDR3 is TGTGCCAGCAGCCCGCCCCTGGCGGGACAGGGAAACTATGGCTACACCTTC.

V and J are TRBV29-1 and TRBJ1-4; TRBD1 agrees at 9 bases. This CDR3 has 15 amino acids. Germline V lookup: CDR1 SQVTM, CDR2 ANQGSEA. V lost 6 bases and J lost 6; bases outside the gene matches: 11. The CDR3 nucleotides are TGCAGCGTGGACCTAACAGGGGGCAACGATGAAAAACTGTTTTTT. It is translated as CSVDLTGGNDEKLFF.

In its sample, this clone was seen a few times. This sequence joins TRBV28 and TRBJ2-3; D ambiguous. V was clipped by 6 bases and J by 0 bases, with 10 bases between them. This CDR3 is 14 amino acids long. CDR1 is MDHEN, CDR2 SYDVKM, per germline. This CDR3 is CASRLPYSTDTQYF. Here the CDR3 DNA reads TGTGCCAGCAGGTTACCATATAGCACAGATACGCAGTATTTT.

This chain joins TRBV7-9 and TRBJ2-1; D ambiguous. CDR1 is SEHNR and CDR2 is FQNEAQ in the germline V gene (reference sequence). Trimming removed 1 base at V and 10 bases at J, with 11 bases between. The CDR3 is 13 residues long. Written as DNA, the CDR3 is TGTGCCAGCAGCTTAGGATTAGCACAGGAGCAGTTCTTC. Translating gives CASSLGLAQEQFF.

CDR3 loop: CASSYGGTNTDTQYF. In nucleotides, the CDR3 is TGTGCCAGCAGCTATGGAGGGACAAACACAGATACGCAGTATTTT. The chain carries TRBV7-9 and TRBJ2-3, with D tentatively TRBD1 or TRBD2 (6 bases each). The V and J ends lost 4 bases and 2 bases respectively, with 13 bases between them. The V gene's germline CDR1 is SEHNR and CDR2 FQNEAQ (reference sequence). This CDR3 has 15 residues.

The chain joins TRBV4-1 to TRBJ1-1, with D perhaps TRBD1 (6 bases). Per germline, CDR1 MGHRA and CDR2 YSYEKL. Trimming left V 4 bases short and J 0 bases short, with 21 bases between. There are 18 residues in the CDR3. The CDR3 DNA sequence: TGCGCCAGCAGCCCCCCGCCACATCCACAGGGAATGAACACTGAAGCTTTCTTT. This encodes CASSPPPHPQGMNTEAFF.